Following are 30 T cell receptor beta chains from one sample sequenced in a study of T cells in Graves' hyperthyroidism and ophthalmopathy. TCR beta CDR3 region amplification was performed from RNA transcripts. The HTBI primer set was used in a first-round RT-PCR of the TCR CDR3. In TCRdb, the multiplex PCR reads were re-called with MiXCR into one record per CDR3 protein. The data contain about 350,000 distinct CDR3 sequences, 11% to 15% of them singletons. The specimen was blood. All receptors come from a woman aged 25 to 39 with Graves' hyperthyroidism.

This clonotype occurred many times. The V and J genes are TRBV5-1 and TRBJ1-1; a weak D match, TRBD1 (5 bases). CDR3 length: 13 amino acids. The V gene's germline CDR1 is SGHRS and CDR2 YFSETQ. V was pared by 0 bases and J by 8 bases, with 11 bases between. The CDR3 DNA is TGCGCCAGCAGCTTGGTGCAGGGCGGGGAAGCTTTCTTT. The encoded protein is CASSLVQGGEAFF.

This clonotype was seen many times. The V call is TRBV24-1, the J call TRBJ1-1, with a tentative D call TRBD1 (5 bases). The V gene lost 3 bases and the J gene lost 6 bases, with 13 bases spanning the gap. There are 14 residues in the CDR3. Per germline, CDR1 KGHDR and CDR2 SFDVKD. In nucleotides, the CDR3 is TGTGCCACCAGTGATGGTGGGGGGGAGGCTGAAGCTTTCTTT. Amino acids: CATSDGGGEAEAFF.

Ten or more counts support this clonotype. The V gene is TRBV30, the J gene TRBJ1-5, with D perhaps matching TRBD1 (6 bases). Trimming left V 0 bases short and J 7 bases short, with 13 bases between. The CDR3 covers 14 residues. Germline CDR1 reads GTSNPN; CDR2 reads SVGIG (reference sequence). The CDR3 region is CAWSVSTGDQPQHF. The DNA of the CDR3 is TGTGCCTGGAGTGTCTCGACAGGAGACCAGCCCCAGCATTTT. Full variable domain (remainder filled in from reference TRBV30 and TRBJ1-5): SQTIHQWPATLVQPVGSPLSLECTVEGTSNPNLYWYRQAAGRGLQLLFYSVGIGQISSEVPQNLSASRPQDRQFILSSKKLLLSDSGFYLCAWSVSTGDQPQHFGDGTRLSIL.

The chain recombines TRBV6-6 with TRBJ2-2, with a weak D call TRBD2 (7 bases). The V end was cut by 2 bases, the J end by 3 bases, with 16 bases between. This CDR3 comprises 17 residues. Germline V gene lookup returns CDR1 MNHNY and CDR2 SVGAGI (reference sequence). The CDR3: CASSYGGGSLDTGELFF. DNA of the CDR3: TGTGCCAGCAGTTACGGGGGCGGGAGTCTAGACACCGGGGAGCTGTTTTTT.

This clonotype was found a few times. V is TRBV15 and J is TRBJ1-4; unclear D gene. The V gene's germline CDR1 is LNHNV and CDR2 YYDKDF (reference sequence). Trimming shortened V by 1 base and J by 5 bases, and 11 bases separated the two germline ends. The CDR3 is 15 residues long. Here the CDR3 reads CATSRVVGENEKLFF. The CDR3 DNA follows: TGTGCCACCAGCAGAGTAGTTGGCGAGAATGAAAAACTGTTTTTT.

This clonotype was counted ten times or more. The rearrangement joins TRBV28 to TRBJ1-5; TRBD1 matches at 9 bases. With V trimmed by 2 bases and J by 5 bases, 4 bases remained unmatched. Germline loops: CDR1 MDHEN, CDR2 SYDVKM. The CDR3 has 15 amino acids. The CDR3 region has the DNA TGTGCCAGCAGTTTACTACAGGGGGCTGATCAGCCCCAGCATTTT. Translation: CASSLLQGADQPQHF.

This clonotype was seen a few times. The gene calls are TRBV20-1 and TRBJ2-3; D gene ambiguous. Germline-derived CDR1 and CDR2 are DFQATT and SNEGSKA (reference sequence). The CDR3 has 16 amino acids. Trimming removed 4 bases at V and 4 bases at J, with 21 bases between. The CDR3 DNA follows: TGCAGTGCTATCCCGCAATCCCGGCGCTCACCAGATACGCAGTATTTT. Protein sequence: CSAIPQSRRSPDTQYF.

V and J are TRBV6-1 and TRBJ2-2; TRBD2 matches 7 bases. CDR1 MNHNS and CDR2 SASEGT come from the germline V gene. After removal of 11 bases from V and 5 bases from J, the junction contained 14 bases not matched to a gene. This CDR3 has 15 residues. The DNA for the CDR3 is TGTGCCCTGGCCCGCGGGAGCTCTGGAACCGGGGAGCTGTTTTTT. Its protein product is CALARGSSGTGELFF.

There are many counts of this clonotype. V is TRBV20-1 and J is TRBJ2-7; 8 nucleotides agree with TRBD1. Germline V gives CDR1 DFQATT, CDR2 SNEGSKA (reference sequence). This CDR3 contains 13 residues. V dropped 4 bases and J dropped 7; count of bases not matched to a gene: 9. Here the CDR3 DNA reads TGCAGTGCTACTCGACAGGGGACGGGGGAGCAGTACTTC. Protein: CSATRQGTGEQYF.

The chain employs TRBV20-1 and TRBJ2-3; D not resolved. This CDR3 is built from 11 residues. V lost 6 bases to trimming and J lost 5 bases, with 9 bases between them. CDR1 is DFQATT and CDR2 is SNEGSKA in the germline V gene (reference sequence). The CDR3 loop is CSARAEDTQYF. For the CDR3, the DNA is TGCAGTGCAAGGGCGGAAGATACGCAGTATTTT.

This clonotype was seen ten or more times. This chain connects TRBV10-3 to TRBJ2-1; 12 bases are shared with TRBD2. With 6 bases clipped from V and 5 bases from J, the junction kept 5 bases outside the gene matches. CDR1 and CDR2 from the germline V gene are ENHRY and SYGVKD. The CDR3 is 15 amino acids. This CDR3 is CAISRTSGTHNEQFF. The CDR3 region has the DNA TGTGCCATCAGCCGGACTAGCGGGACCCACAATGAGCAGTTCTTC.

The chain combines TRBV6-1 with TRBJ2-2, with 14 bases fitting TRBD2. The germline V gene has CDR1 MNHNS and CDR2 SASEGT. The CDR3 is 15 residues long. V shed 6 bases and J 6 bases; nucleotides not matched to a gene: 3. CDR3 protein: CASSGTSGSSGELFF. CDR3 in DNA: TGTGCCAGCAGCGGGACTAGCGGGAGCTCCGGGGAGCTGTTTTTT.

This clonotype was detected many times. The CDR3 DNA reads TGCAGCGTTGGGGTAGCGGGAGGGGGTAATGAGCAGTTCTTC. This translates into CSVGVAGGGNEQFF. V gene TRBV29-1 combines with J gene TRBJ2-1, with 11 bases matching TRBD2. V was clipped by 4 bases and J by 7 bases; unmatched bases: 6. The germline V gene has CDR1 SQVTM and CDR2 ANQGSEA. This CDR3 is built from 14 residues.

This clonotype occurred many times. V gene TRBV20-1 combines with J gene TRBJ2-5; tentatively, D is TRBD2 (5 bases). Deletions cut 1 base from V and 5 bases from J, with 20 bases between. This CDR3 has 16 residues. CDR1 is DFQATT, CDR2 SNEGSKA, per germline (reference sequence). In nucleotides, the CDR3 is TGCAGTGCTAGAGCCCTGAAGGAGGTGGTGGGGGAGACCCAGTACTTC. Protein sequence: CSARALKEVVGETQYF.

The chain joins TRBV7-6 to TRBJ2-7; D remains unclear. Germline values: CDR1 SGHVS, CDR2 FNYEAQ. This CDR3 region has 15 residues. The V end was cut by 5 bases, the J end by 2 bases, with 16 bases between. CDR3 region: CASSPQVTLAYEQYF. In DNA, the CDR3 is TGTGCCAGCAGCCCTCAGGTGACCCTCGCCTACGAGCAGTACTTC.

The chain couples TRBV7-2 to TRBJ2-3; D perhaps matches TRBD1 (5 bases). CDR3 length: 16 amino acids. CDR1 is SGHTA and CDR2 is FQGNSA in the germline V gene. The V gene lost 2 bases and the J gene lost 4 bases, with 16 bases spanning the gap. The CDR3 sequence: CASSLPVRVGADTQYF. CDR3 coding DNA: TGTGCCAGCAGCTTACCCGTTAGGGTAGGGGCAGATACGCAGTATTTT.

This clonotype was seen ten or more times. The gene calls are TRBV28 and TRBJ1-3; D is unclear. The CDR3 length is 11 residues. Between the trimmed V and J ends, which lost 6 bases and 6 bases, there was a span of 6 bases. CDR1 and CDR2 from the germline V gene are MDHEN and SYDVKM. DNA for the CDR3: TGTGCCAGCAGCAGACAAAACACCATATATTTT. Translated: CASSRQNTIYF.

This clonotype was counted a few times. CDR3 in DNA: TGCAGTGCTAGGGGGGATCCAGATACGCAGTATTTT. It specifies CSARGDPDTQYF. The V call is TRBV20-1, the J call TRBJ2-3, with D tentatively TRBD1 or TRBD2 (5 bases each). The CDR3 extends over 12 amino acids. The V end lost 3 bases, the J end lost 4 bases, and 8 bases lay between the germline ends. Germline V gene lookup returns CDR1 DFQATT and CDR2 SNEGSKA (reference sequence).

This clonotype showed up many times. The gene calls are TRBV6-2 or TRBV6-3 and TRBJ2-1; D might be TRBD1 (5 bases). The CDR3 length is 11 residues. V was shortened by 5 bases and J by 10 bases, with 9 bases between the two germline ends. Germline-derived CDR1 and CDR2 are MNHEY and SVGEGT. This CDR3 is CASSQDTEQFF. CDR3 nucleotides: TGTGCCAGCAGTCAGGACACAGAGCAGTTCTTC.

This clonotype came up once. CDR3 nucleotide sequence: TGCGCCAGCAGCCAAGGGGAAGGGCTGTGGGAGCAGTACTTC. Translating it yields CASSQGEGLWEQYF. The V and J genes are TRBV4-1 and TRBJ2-7; D remains ambiguous. CDR3 length equals 14 residues. CDR1 and CDR2 from the germline V gene are MGHRA and YSYEKL. V was clipped by 1 base and J by 7 bases, with 14 bases between them.

This clonotype was picked up many times. The chain combines TRBV20-1 with TRBJ1-5; D remains unclear. V shed 0 bases and J shed 3 bases, with 12 bases lying between them. The V gene's germline CDR1 is DFQATT and CDR2 SNEGSKA (reference sequence). This CDR3 is built from 15 residues. CDR3 region: CSAREGNGANQPQHF. CDR3 nucleotides: TGCAGTGCTAGAGAGGGGAACGGAGCCAATCAGCCCCAGCATTTT.

This clonotype has a count of ten or more. The CDR3 DNA is TGTGCCATCAGTCAGGAAAGGGTCCAGGACAAGCAGTACTTC. Residues: CAISQERVQDKQYF. The J gene is TRBJ2-7, the V gene TRBV10-3, with D perhaps TRBD1 (5 bases). Germline CDR1 reads ENHRY; CDR2 reads SYGVKD. This CDR3 is 14 amino acids long. Trimming stripped 5 bases from V and 8 bases from J, with 19 bases between.

In this sample, this clonotype turned up many times. The chain combines TRBV7-9 with TRBJ2-1; TRBD2 matches 9 bases. This CDR3 has 16 amino acids. Per the germline V gene, CDR1 is SEHNR and CDR2 is FQNEAQ (reference sequence). V lost 5 bases to trimming and J lost 2 bases; unmatched junction nucleotides: 7. This CDR3 reads CASSPHLAGPYNEQFF. Here the CDR3 DNA reads TGTGCCAGCAGCCCGCATCTAGCGGGACCCTACAATGAGCAGTTCTTC.

This clonotype was recorded many times. The chain combines TRBV29-1 with TRBJ2-2; D may be TRBD1 (5 bases). CDR1 is SQVTM and CDR2 is ANQGSEA in the germline V gene. V dropped 4 bases and J dropped 4 bases, with 10 bases sitting between them. The CDR3 sequence is 13 residues long. CDR3 DNA sequence: TGCAGCGTTGGGGCAGGGCGCACCGGGGAGCTGTTTTTT. Translation: CSVGAGRTGELFF.

The V and J genes are TRBV9 and TRBJ2-3; the D gene is possibly TRBD2 (6 bases). Germline CDR1 SGDLS, CDR2 YYNGEE. The germline V and J ends were trimmed by 0 bases and 0 bases, with 11 bases remaining between them. The CDR3 loop spans 16 amino acids. Written as DNA, the CDR3 is TGTGCCAGCAGCGTAGGCTCTAGCGATAGCACAGATACGCAGTATTTT. Its translation: CASSVGSSDSTDTQYF.

This clonotype came up many times. V gene TRBV2 combines with J gene TRBJ1-4; D remains unclear. Trimming pared 6 bases from V and 3 bases from J, leaving 20 bases between. There are 17 residues in the CDR3. The germline V gene encodes CDR1 SNHLY and CDR2 FYNNEI. As DNA, the CDR3 is TGTGCCAGCAGCCCGACCAGCGGAAGGGCTTCTAATGAAAAACTGTTTTTT. Its translation is CASSPTSGRASNEKLFF.

The V and J genes are TRBV28 and TRBJ1-2; TRBD1 is a possible D gene (6 bases). Germline V gene sequence: CDR1 MDHEN, CDR2 SYDVKM. The CDR3 length is 15 residues. V shed 3 bases and J shed 9 bases, with 20 bases lying between them. The CDR3 coding sequence is TGTGCCAGCAGTTTCCCTATCGGGCGGGGGCAGAGCTACACCTTC. Its protein is CASSFPIGRGQSYTF.

Many counts were recorded for this clonotype. Here the CDR3 reads CASTDQRAGGANVLTF. The CDR3 nucleotides are TGTGCCAGCACCGACCAGAGGGCGGGTGGGGCCAACGTCCTGACTTTC. The J gene is TRBJ2-6, the V gene TRBV28; perhaps TRBD2 as D (5 bases). With 7 bases removed from V and 3 bases from J, the gap between germline ends came to 16 bases. There are 16 residues in the CDR3. The germline CDR1 and CDR2 sequences are MDHEN and SYDVKM.

The V call is TRBV6-5, the J call TRBJ1-1, with a weak D call TRBD1 (6 bases). Trimming shortened V by 0 bases and J by 4 bases, and 12 bases separated the two germline ends. CDR1 MNHEY and CDR2 SVGAGI come from the germline V gene. The CDR3 is 15 amino acids. As DNA, the CDR3 is TGTGCCAGCAGTTACTCCGGGGGGCAGAGCACTGAAGCTTTCTTT. Translation: CASSYSGGQSTEAFF.

The J gene is TRBJ2-2, the V gene TRBV11-2, with D tentatively TRBD1 or TRBD2 (5 bases each). The CDR3 spans 15 residues. Germline V gives CDR1 SGHAT, CDR2 FQNNGV. V was pared by 5 bases and J by 5 bases, with 15 bases between. The CDR3 region has the DNA TGTGCCAGCAGCACTTGGGACCTCGGGACCGGGGAGCTGTTTTTT. This sequence encodes CASSTWDLGTGELFF. Full variable domain (rest looked up from reference TRBV11-2 and TRBJ2-2): EAGVAQSPRYKIIEKRQSVAFWCNPISGHATLYWYQQILGQGPKLLIQFQNNGVVDDSQLPKDRFSAERLKGVDSTLKIQPAKLEDSAVYLCASSTWDLGTGELFFGEGSRLTVL.